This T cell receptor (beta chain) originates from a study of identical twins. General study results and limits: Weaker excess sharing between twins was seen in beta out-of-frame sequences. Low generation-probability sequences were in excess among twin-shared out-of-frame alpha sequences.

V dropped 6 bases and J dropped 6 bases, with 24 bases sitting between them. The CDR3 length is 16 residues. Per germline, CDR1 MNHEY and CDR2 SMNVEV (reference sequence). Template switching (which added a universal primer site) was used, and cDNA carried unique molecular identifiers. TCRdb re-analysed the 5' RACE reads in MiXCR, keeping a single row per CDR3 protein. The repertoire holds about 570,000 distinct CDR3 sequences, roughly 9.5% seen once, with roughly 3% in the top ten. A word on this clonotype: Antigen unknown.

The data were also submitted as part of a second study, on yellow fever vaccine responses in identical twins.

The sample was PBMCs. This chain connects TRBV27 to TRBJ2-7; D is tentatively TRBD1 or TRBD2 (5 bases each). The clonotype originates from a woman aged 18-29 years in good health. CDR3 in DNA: TGTGCCAGCAGGTCCCGCCGGGACGCACGAAGTTTCGAGCAGTACTTC. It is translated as CASRSRRDARSFEQYF.